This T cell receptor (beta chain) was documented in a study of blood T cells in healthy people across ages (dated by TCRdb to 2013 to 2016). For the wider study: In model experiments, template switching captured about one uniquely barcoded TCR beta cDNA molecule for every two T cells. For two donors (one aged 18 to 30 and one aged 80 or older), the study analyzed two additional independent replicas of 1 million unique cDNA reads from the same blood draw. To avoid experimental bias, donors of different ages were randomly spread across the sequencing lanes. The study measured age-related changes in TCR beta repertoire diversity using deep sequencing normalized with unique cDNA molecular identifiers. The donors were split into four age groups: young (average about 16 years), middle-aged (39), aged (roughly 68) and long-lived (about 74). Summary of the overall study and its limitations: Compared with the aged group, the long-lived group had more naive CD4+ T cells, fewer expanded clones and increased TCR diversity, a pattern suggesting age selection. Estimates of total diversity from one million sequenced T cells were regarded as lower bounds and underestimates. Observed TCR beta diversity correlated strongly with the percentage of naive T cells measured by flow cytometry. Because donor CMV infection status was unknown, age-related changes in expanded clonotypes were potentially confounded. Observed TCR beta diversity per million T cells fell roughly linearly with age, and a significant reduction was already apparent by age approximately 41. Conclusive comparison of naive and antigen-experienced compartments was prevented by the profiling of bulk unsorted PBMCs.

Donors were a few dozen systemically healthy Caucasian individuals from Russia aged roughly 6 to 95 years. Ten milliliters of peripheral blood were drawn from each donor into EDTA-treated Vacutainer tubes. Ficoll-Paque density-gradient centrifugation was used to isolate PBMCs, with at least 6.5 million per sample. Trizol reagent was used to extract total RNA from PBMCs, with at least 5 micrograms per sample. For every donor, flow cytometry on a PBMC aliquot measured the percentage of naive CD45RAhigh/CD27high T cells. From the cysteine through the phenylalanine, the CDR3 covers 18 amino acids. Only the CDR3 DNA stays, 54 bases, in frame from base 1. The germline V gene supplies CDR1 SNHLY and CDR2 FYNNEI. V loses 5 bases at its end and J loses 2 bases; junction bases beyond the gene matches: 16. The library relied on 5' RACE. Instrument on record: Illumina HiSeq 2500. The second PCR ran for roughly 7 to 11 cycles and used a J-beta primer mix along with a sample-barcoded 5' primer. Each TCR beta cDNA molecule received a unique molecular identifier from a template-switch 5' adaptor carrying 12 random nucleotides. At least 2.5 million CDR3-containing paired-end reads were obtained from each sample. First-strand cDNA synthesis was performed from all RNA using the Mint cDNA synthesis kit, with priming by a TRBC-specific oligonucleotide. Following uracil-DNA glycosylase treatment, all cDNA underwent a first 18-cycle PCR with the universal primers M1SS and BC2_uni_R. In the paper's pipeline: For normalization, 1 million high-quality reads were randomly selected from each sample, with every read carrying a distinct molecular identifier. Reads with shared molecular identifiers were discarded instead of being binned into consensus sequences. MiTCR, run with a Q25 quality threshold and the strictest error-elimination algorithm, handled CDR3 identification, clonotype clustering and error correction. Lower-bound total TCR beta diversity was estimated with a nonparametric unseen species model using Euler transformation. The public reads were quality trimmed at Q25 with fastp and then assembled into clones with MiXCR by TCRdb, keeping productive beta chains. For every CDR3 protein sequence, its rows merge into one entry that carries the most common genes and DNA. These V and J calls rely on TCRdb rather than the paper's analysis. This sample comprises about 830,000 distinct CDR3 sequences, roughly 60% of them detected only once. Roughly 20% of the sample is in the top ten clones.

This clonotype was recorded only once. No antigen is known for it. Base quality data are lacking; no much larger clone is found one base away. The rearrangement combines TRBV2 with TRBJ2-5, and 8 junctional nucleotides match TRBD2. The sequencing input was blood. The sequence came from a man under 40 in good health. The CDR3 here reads CASSPSRKLAGPQETQYF. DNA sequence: TGTGCCAGCAGTCCCTCAAGAAAATTAGCGGGGCCGCAAGAGACCCAGTACTTC.